The rows below give T cell receptor beta chains drawn from one sample of a study of blood T cell repertoires in COVID-19. The assay was immunoSEQ multiplex PCR, and TCRdb's table has in-frame clones only and misses some. There are about 260,000 clones in the sample; about 89% occur only once, and 1.5% lies in the top ten. Sequencing was performed on peripheral blood. These receptors were collected from a woman aged 40 to 50 who had recovered from COVID-19. CDR3s include the opening cysteine and the closing phenylalanine or tryptophan. Each record gives: D gene, clone size, V gene, J gene, CDR3 DNA, CDR3 protein. D genes are given only for firm matches. Some rows have no size entry. The others give once, few or many, or a class for an expanded clone.

D gene: .
clone size: .
V gene: TRBV3-1/TRBV3-2
J gene: TRBJ2-1
CDR3 DNA: TGTGCCAGCAGCCAAGTCCATGGGGGGAACAATGAGCAGTTCTTC
CDR3 protein: CASSQVHGGNNEQFF

D gene: TRBD2
clone size: .
V gene: TRBV9
J gene: TRBJ2-7
CDR3 DNA: TGTGCCAGCAGCGTTAGCGGGGTCGACGAGCAGTACTTC
CDR3 protein: CASSVSGVDEQYF

D gene: TRBD1
clone size: .
V gene: TRBV27
J gene: TRBJ2-3
CDR3 DNA: TGTGCCAGCAGTCCGGACAGGGTGACAGATACGCAGTATTTT
CDR3 protein: CASSPDRVTDTQYF

D gene: .
clone size: .
V gene: TRBV7-2
J gene: TRBJ1-1
CDR3 DNA: TGTGCCAGCAGTTATGATCTCAGGGGAAGACCTGAAGCTTTCTTT
CDR3 protein: CASSYDLRGRPEAFF

D gene: TRBD1
clone size: .
V gene: TRBV7-3
J gene: TRBJ1-1
CDR3 DNA: TGTGCCAGCAGCCCCCAAGGACAGGGAAACACTGAAGCTTTCTTT
CDR3 protein: CASSPQGQGNTEAFF

D gene: TRBD1
clone size: .
V gene: TRBV19
J gene: TRBJ2-2
CDR3 DNA: TGTGCCAGTAGGGCTCCGGGACAGATCCGGACCGGGGAGCTGTTTTTT
CDR3 protein: CASRAPGQIRTGELFF

D gene: .
clone size: few
V gene: TRBV5-1
J gene: TRBJ2-7
CDR3 DNA: TGCGCCAGCAGGCCCACCGCAGGCCTCACAGGGTTATACGAGCAGTACTTC
CDR3 protein: CASRPTAGLTGLYEQYF

D gene: .
clone size: .
V gene: TRBV11-2
J gene: TRBJ2-1
CDR3 DNA: TGTGCCAGCACCGGTTGGGGGGGCCTCGATGAGCAGTTCTTC
CDR3 protein: CASTGWGGLDEQFF

D gene: .
clone size: .
V gene: TRBV9
J gene: TRBJ2-2
CDR3 DNA: TGTGCCAGCAGCGTAGTAAGGACAGTCGGGGTTAACACCGGGGAGCTGTTTTTT
CDR3 protein: CASSVVRTVGVNTGELFF

D gene: TRBD2
clone size: once
V gene: TRBV30
J gene: TRBJ2-3
CDR3 DNA: TGTGCCTGGAGTCGTACTCGGGGGGGGGCCTCAGATACGCAGTATTTT
CDR3 protein: CAWSRTRGGASDTQYF

D gene: TRBD1
clone size: .
V gene: TRBV6-5
J gene: TRBJ1-4
CDR3 DNA: TGTGCCACCCGGGACAGACTAGCAACTAATGAAAAACTGTTTTTT
CDR3 protein: CATRDRLATNEKLFF

D gene: TRBD1
clone size: .
V gene: TRBV25-1
J gene: TRBJ2-3
CDR3 DNA: TGTGCCAGCAGTGGAGAGGGGGCGGGAGATACGCAGTATTTT
CDR3 protein: CASSGEGAGDTQYF

D gene: TRBD1
clone size: .
V gene: TRBV11-3
J gene: TRBJ2-5
CDR3 DNA: TGTGCCAGCAGCCCCGGACAGGGGGCCCAAGAGACCCAGTACTTC
CDR3 protein: CASSPGQGAQETQYF

D gene: .
clone size: .
V gene: TRBV12-3/TRBV12-4
J gene: TRBJ1-6
CDR3 DNA: TGTGCCAGCAGACCCATACGCGGACCCCTCCACTTT
CDR3 protein: CASRPIRGPLHF

D gene: .
clone size: .
V gene: TRBV9
J gene: TRBJ2-5
CDR3 DNA: TGTGCCAGCAGCGTAGGGGGCGGGGAAAACCAAGAGACCCAGTACTTC
CDR3 protein: CASSVGGGENQETQYF

D gene: TRBD1
clone size: .
V gene: TRBV7-9
J gene: TRBJ2-7
CDR3 DNA: TGTGCCAGCAGCCAAGGGACAGCCGGGGAGCAGTACTTC
CDR3 protein: CASSQGTAGEQYF

D gene: .
clone size: .
V gene: TRBV21-1
J gene: TRBJ1-6
CDR3 DNA: TGTGCCCTCGGACAGAGGTATAATTCACCCCTCCACTTT
CDR3 protein: CALGQRYNSPLHF

D gene: TRBD2
clone size: .
V gene: TRBV15
J gene: TRBJ2-1
CDR3 DNA: TGTGCCACCAGCCCCCTCCGGACTAGCGTGAATGAGCAGTTCTTC
CDR3 protein: CATSPLRTSVNEQFF

D gene: .
clone size: .
V gene: TRBV7-8
J gene: TRBJ2-5
CDR3 DNA: TGTGCCAGCACCATCGCGGGGCCCCAAGAGACCCAGTACTTC
CDR3 protein: CASTIAGPQETQYF

D gene: .
clone size: .
V gene: TRBV5-1
J gene: TRBJ2-5
CDR3 DNA: TGCGCCAGCAGCAAAGGTCAGGGGCAAGAGACCCAGTACTTC
CDR3 protein: CASSKGQGQETQYF

D gene: .
clone size: few
V gene: TRBV29-1
J gene: TRBJ2-3
CDR3 DNA: TGCAGCGTTGTAGGGACACCTAACACAGATACGCAGTATTTT
CDR3 protein: CSVVGTPNTDTQYF

D gene: .
clone size: .
V gene: TRBV6-5
J gene: TRBJ1-2
CDR3 DNA: TGTGCCAGCCTGGGGGCCCCGTCTTACTATGGCTACACCTTC
CDR3 protein: CASLGAPSYYGYTF

D gene: TRBD1
clone size: .
V gene: TRBV5-4
J gene: TRBJ1-2
CDR3 DNA: TGTGCCAGCAGCTCGGTGGGAACAGGGGGCGAGGGCTACACCTTC
CDR3 protein: CASSSVGTGGEGYTF

D gene: .
clone size: once
V gene: TRBV6-5
J gene: TRBJ2-7
CDR3 DNA: TGTGCCAGCAGTCAGGGACACGTCTACGAGCAGTACTTC
CDR3 protein: CASSQGHVYEQYF

D gene: TRBD2
clone size: once
V gene: TRBV5-1
J gene: TRBJ2-7
CDR3 DNA: TGCGCCAGCAGATCCGGGACTAGCGACGAGCAGTACTTC
CDR3 protein: CASRSGTSDEQYF

D gene: .
clone size: .
V gene: TRBV5-1
J gene: TRBJ2-7
CDR3 DNA: TGCGCCAGCAGCTACAGGGTCCTCGACGAGCAGTACTTC
CDR3 protein: CASSYRVLDEQYF

D gene: .
clone size: .
V gene: TRBV9
J gene: TRBJ2-7
CDR3 DNA: TGTGCCGGCAGCGTAGGCGGGCAGGAGACCTCCTACGAGCAGTACTTC
CDR3 protein: CAGSVGGQETSYEQYF

D gene: .
clone size: .
V gene: TRBV6-5
J gene: TRBJ1-1
CDR3 DNA: TGTGCCAGCCTCTGGGCAGGCGGGACTGAAGCTTTCTTT
CDR3 protein: CASLWAGGTEAFF

D gene: TRBD1
clone size: .
V gene: TRBV6-6
J gene: TRBJ2-5
CDR3 DNA: TGTGCCAGCAGTTACTCGACAGGGGGCGCAGAGACCCAGTACTTC
CDR3 protein: CASSYSTGGAETQYF

D gene: TRBD1
clone size: .
V gene: TRBV24-1
J gene: TRBJ2-1
CDR3 DNA: TGTGCCACCAGTGACTCCGGGACAGGGCTCTACAATGAGCAGTTCTTC
CDR3 protein: CATSDSGTGLYNEQFF

D gene: TRBD1
clone size: .
V gene: TRBV6-5
J gene: TRBJ1-5
CDR3 DNA: TGTGCCAGCAGTCACAGGGGAAGGAATCAGCCCCAGCATTTT
CDR3 protein: CASSHRGRNQPQHF

D gene: .
clone size: .
V gene: TRBV9
J gene: TRBJ2-5
CDR3 DNA: TGTGCCAGCAGCGTAGGGAGTATGGAGACCCAGTACTTC
CDR3 protein: CASSVGSMETQYF

D gene: TRBD2
clone size: few
V gene: TRBV19
J gene: TRBJ2-1
CDR3 DNA: TGTGCCAGTAGTATGGGGACTAGTACCTACAATGAGCAGTTCTTC
CDR3 protein: CASSMGTSTYNEQFF

D gene: .
clone size: .
V gene: TRBV4-1
J gene: TRBJ1-4
CDR3 DNA: TGCGCCAGCAGCCAGAAACAGAGGGATGAAAAACTGTTTTTT
CDR3 protein: CASSQKQRDEKLFF

D gene: .
clone size: .
V gene: TRBV30
J gene: TRBJ1-1
CDR3 DNA: TGTGCCTTCCTCCTGCGGTTCATGAACACTGAAGCTTTCTTT
CDR3 protein: CAFLLRFMNTEAFF

D gene: TRBD2
clone size: few
V gene: TRBV5-1
J gene: TRBJ2-1
CDR3 DNA: TGCGCCAGCAGCGAGACTAGCCCTTCCTACAATGAGCAGTTCTTC
CDR3 protein: CASSETSPSYNEQFF

D gene: .
clone size: .
V gene: TRBV14
J gene: TRBJ2-4
CDR3 DNA: TGTGCCAGCAGCCACCGCAGGGAATTTCTAGCCAAAAACATTCAGTACTTC
CDR3 protein: CASSHRREFLAKNIQYF

D gene: .
clone size: .
V gene: TRBV28
J gene: TRBJ2-7
CDR3 DNA: TGTGCCAGCAGTTCCCTCGGACTGGATGCCTACGAGCAGTACTTC
CDR3 protein: CASSSLGLDAYEQYF

D gene: .
clone size: .
V gene: TRBV4-2
J gene: TRBJ1-5
CDR3 DNA: TGTGCCAGCAGCCAAGGTTATAGCAATCAGCCCCAGCATTTT
CDR3 protein: CASSQGYSNQPQHF

D gene: TRBD1
clone size: .
V gene: TRBV10-3
J gene: TRBJ1-2
CDR3 DNA: TGTGCCATCAGCCCGACAGGGGGTGGCTACACCTTC
CDR3 protein: CAISPTGGGYTF

D gene: .
clone size: .
V gene: TRBV9
J gene: TRBJ2-7
CDR3 DNA: TGTGCCAGCAGCGTAGGGGGGCTGTCCTACGAGCAGTACTTC
CDR3 protein: CASSVGGLSYEQYF

D gene: .
clone size: once
V gene: TRBV4-3
J gene: TRBJ2-5
CDR3 DNA: TGCGCCAGCAGCCTCCACAGGTACCAAGAGACCCAGTACTTC
CDR3 protein: CASSLHRYQETQYF

D gene: .
clone size: .
V gene: TRBV30
J gene: TRBJ1-1
CDR3 DNA: TGTGCCTGGAGTTACAGGGAAATGAACACTGAAGCTTTCTTT
CDR3 protein: CAWSYREMNTEAFF

D gene: .
clone size: .
V gene: TRBV9
J gene: TRBJ1-2
CDR3 DNA: TGTGCCAGCAGCGTAGATTCGGGAGGTTATGGCTACACCTTC
CDR3 protein: CASSVDSGGYGYTF

D gene: .
clone size: .
V gene: TRBV6-2/TRBV6-3
J gene: TRBJ2-7
CDR3 DNA: TGTGCCAGCAGTTATTCGGAAGGGGCGGCCTACGAGCAGTACTTC
CDR3 protein: CASSYSEGAAYEQYF

D gene: .
clone size: .
V gene: TRBV6-1
J gene: TRBJ1-2
CDR3 DNA: TGTGCCAGCAGTGAAGGGGGCTCCTATGGCTACACCTTC
CDR3 protein: CASSEGGSYGYTF

D gene: TRBD2
clone size: once
V gene: TRBV2
J gene: TRBJ2-7
CDR3 DNA: TGTGCCAGCAGCGCCGGGACTAGCGGGCTCTACGAGCAGTACTTC
CDR3 protein: CASSAGTSGLYEQYF

D gene: .
clone size: .
V gene: TRBV7-2
J gene: TRBJ2-1
CDR3 DNA: TGTGCCAGCAGCCTGGCGGTTAGCTTCTACAATGAGCAGTTCTTC
CDR3 protein: CASSLAVSFYNEQFF

D gene: .
clone size: .
V gene: TRBV14
J gene: TRBJ1-1
CDR3 DNA: TGTGCCAGCAGCCAAGAATGGAGGGGTGGGAACACTGAAGCTTTCTTT
CDR3 protein: CASSQEWRGGNTEAFF